This section outlines one T cell receptor (beta chain) sequence together with its context. Antigen: not known. This CDR3 is built from 15 residues. Germline-derived CDR1 and CDR2 are ENHRY and SYGVKD. V lost 5 bases and J lost 2, with 13 bases in between. The data were obtained in a study of T cell responses to AZD1222 COVID-19 vaccine. General study points: Repertoires were sampled only after the peak T cell response. Regions 160-218 and 743-854 held dominance among vaccine-associated CD4 TCRs, which spanned spike. Increased Spike-specific TCR breadth and depth were observed after two AZD1222 doses. Donors were chiefly white British, with a greater number of females, and clonal diversity was perhaps underestimated.

The table came from immunoSEQ multiplex PCR; TCRdb's copy has only in-frame clones and leaves some out. The sample consists of more than 100,000 clones, more than 85% of them appearing once. The V call is TRBV10-3, the J call TRBJ1-3; D possibly corresponds to TRBD1 (6 bases). The sequences come from peripheral blood, collected on day 0 of AZD1222 vaccination. This clonotype originated in an adult in good health. The CDR3 region has the DNA TGTGCCATCAGTAACCCTACAGGGACTGGAAACACCATATATTTT. Its protein product is CAISNPTGTGNTIYF.